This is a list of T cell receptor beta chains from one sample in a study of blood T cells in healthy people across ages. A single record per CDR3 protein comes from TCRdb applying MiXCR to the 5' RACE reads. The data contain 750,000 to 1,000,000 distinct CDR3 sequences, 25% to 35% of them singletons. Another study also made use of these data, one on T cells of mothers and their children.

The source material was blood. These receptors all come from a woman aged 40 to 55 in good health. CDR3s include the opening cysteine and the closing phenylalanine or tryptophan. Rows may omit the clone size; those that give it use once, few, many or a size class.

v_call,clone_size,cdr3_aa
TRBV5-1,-,CASSIAGTGANVYEQYF
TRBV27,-,CASRYAGALRNEQFF
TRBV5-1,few,CASSLDVRTPNYGCTF
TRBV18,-,CASSPTIGQETQYF
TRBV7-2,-,CASSLAMGNVYGYTF
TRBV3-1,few,CASSQALVNYGYTF
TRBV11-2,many,CASSLWGGNTEAFF
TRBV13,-,CASSLGAGGPGYTF
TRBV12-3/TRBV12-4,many,CASSSLAGGSYEQYF
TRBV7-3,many,CASSGDLAGEQYF
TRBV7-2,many,CASSLGLPSLYEQYF
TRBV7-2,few,CASSLQPGQVTQYF
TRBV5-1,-,CASNLEGWDEQFF
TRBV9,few,CASSVGADSSYEQYF
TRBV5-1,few,CASSLGTSGAETQYF
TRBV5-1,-,CASSLASGSSGANVLTF
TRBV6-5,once,CASSYSYSSTHNEQFF
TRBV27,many,CASSVGPTDTQYF
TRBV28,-,CASSSQGHANYGYTF
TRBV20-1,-,CSARGIGLAGVYEQYF
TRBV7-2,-,CASSFTGLVAEEQFF
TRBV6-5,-,CASSYSRAAGGELFF
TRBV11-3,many,CASSLEVSGGQHEQFF
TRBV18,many,CASSPNGQETQYF
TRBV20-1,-,CSARGLAGGRAEQYF
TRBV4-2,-,CASSQPGQGGGEQYF
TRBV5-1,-,CASRGTDNYGYTF
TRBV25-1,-,CASSDPTGTNEKLFF
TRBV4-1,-,CASSHPWADTQYF
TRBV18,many,CASSPQYDSYEQYF
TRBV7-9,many,CASSAGLDTQYF
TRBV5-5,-,CASSLTDRGYNEQFF
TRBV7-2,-,CASSTQRDYGYTF
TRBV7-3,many,CASSRDYGYEQYF
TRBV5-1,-,CASSLAMGSGNEQFF
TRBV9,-,CASSGPYNDCTF
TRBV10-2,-,CASSLLAGDLYNEQFF